This TCR beta chain appears in the sequencing data of a study of regulatory T cells in long-lasting Graves disease (dated by TCRdb to the early 2020s). Context from the whole study: To count as having persistent Graves' disease, a patient had to have received antithyroid drug treatment for over 5 years with TSH receptor autoantibodies remaining persistently positive. Patients with persistent Graves' disease were compared with patients with newly diagnosed Graves' disease using TCR sequencing and RNA sequencing of peripheral blood. The study was registered as a clinical trial and conducted in China. A total of roughly 35 samples underwent TCR sequencing: about 13 from persistent and some 20 from newly diagnosed Graves' disease patients. On average, persistent Graves' disease patients in the clinical cohort had been on antithyroid drugs for about 9.3 years. Study-level results and caveats: A larger number of public clonotypes was shared among persistent patients (about 2,700) than among newly diagnosed patients (more than 850). Preferential use of TRBV28, TRBJ1-2 and TRBJ2-5 was observed in persistent disease, whereas TRBV20-1 and TRBJ2-1 were favored in newly diagnosed disease. Sequencing and analysis were restricted to the TCR beta chain. Compared with newly diagnosed patients, persistent Graves' disease patients had lower TCR Shannon entropy and fewer highly expanded clones, which suggests clonal expansion. Peripheral blood alone was examined, since thyroid tissue, which constituted the primary lesion, could not be accessed. The authors acknowledged the small sample size as a limitation that may reduce accuracy.

CDR1 SGHAT and CDR2 FQNNGV were looked up in the germline V gene. Taken from cysteine to phenylalanine, the CDR3 has 14 residues. The CDR3 DNA has 42 bases and is translated from base 1. The junction shows trimming of 3 bases on V and 3 bases on J, plus 12 bases between the germline ends. The library was produced with multiplex PCR. The sequencer was an Illumina HiSeq 4000. To build TCR beta libraries, CDR3 regions were amplified by Arm-PCR using iRepertoire HTBI primers. Before sequencing, the PCR products went through gel purification. As for the original processing: Gene usage analysis of CDR3 amino acid clonotypes relied on the 60 or so TRBV and 14 TRBJ segments identified across samples. COPE and FqMerger were used to merge filtered high-quality paired reads into contigs. BLAST was used to align contigs to IMGT TRBV, TRBD and TRBJ reference genes, and CDR3 was defined according to IMGT. Highly expanded clones were defined as clonotypes with a frequency above 0.1%. Repertoire diversity was measured by Shannon entropy, and V-J evenness by the Gini coefficient. Public clonotypes were defined as clonotypes shared by more than one individual. The raw public data were reprocessed by TCRdb itself: fastp quality trimming at Q25, MiXCR clonotype calling, in-frame beta chains only. Each record represents a unique CDR3 protein, reported with the most common genes and DNA among its rows. TCRdb's processing, not the authors' own work, is the source of the V and J calls. The sample contains a few hundred thousand distinct CDR3 sequences, 23% of them found a single time. The ten biggest clones cover roughly a quarter of the sample.

At least ten counts were recorded for this clonotype. No antigen is known for it. Base qualities are not recorded, but no much larger clone differs from it by a single base. The time point label, read with the paper, signifies: persistent/refractory GD, antithyroid drugs over 5 years with positive TRAb. For both TCR sequencing and RNA sequencing, RNA was extracted from PBMCs in TRIzol. The diagnosis of Graves' disease followed American Thyroid Association guidelines. The patients came from an endocrinology department in Xi'an, China. Each patient gave approximately 9.7 milliliters of peripheral blood, collected in an EDTA anticoagulant tube. Ficoll Paque Plus density gradient separation was used to isolate PBMCs, and no further T cell sorting was done. RNA quality was checked with an Agilent 2100 Bioanalyzer and agarose gel, and concentration with a NanoDrop 2000.

This sequence originates from a middle-aged woman with Graves disease. Donor details come from another sample of the same person, matched by shared clones. The rearranged chain carries TRBV11-2 and TRBJ2-7; the D gene could be TRBD1 or TRBD2, each one agreeing over 5 bases. Sequences were derived from peripheral blood mononuclear cells (PBMCs), sampled when the disease was refractory, from a patient treated with antithyroid drugs. CDR3 protein: CASSFRDGGYEQYF. The bases are TGTGCCAGCAGCTTCCGGGACGGAGGCTACGAGCAGTACTTC.